This TCR beta chain comes out of a study of regulatory T cells in long-lasting Graves disease. iRepertoire HTBI primers and Arm-PCR of CDR3 regions built TCR beta libraries. Each CDR3 protein is one row after TCRdb ran MiXCR on the multiplex PCR reads. This sample has more than 400,000 distinct CDR3 sequences, with 15% to 20% found just once. Germline V gives CDR1 SNHLY, CDR2 FYNNEI. Trimming shortened V by 6 bases and J by 4 bases, and 19 bases separated the two germline ends. This CDR3 spans 15 amino acids. Noted time point: newly diagnosed GD, antithyroid drugs for less than 3 months. RNA from PBMCs was the source of the TCR library. In addition, the sample was reused for a study of T cells in Graves' hyperthyroidism and ophthalmopathy.

The gene calls are TRBV2 and TRBJ2-7, with D perhaps being TRBD1 or TRBD2 (5 bases each). The clonotype originates from a man aged 40-49 years with Graves disease. This material consisted of peripheral blood mononuclear cells (PBMCs), taken at new diagnosis, from a patient treated with antithyroid drugs. The CDR3 DNA is TGTGCCAGCAGCCGGGACCCTCTCCGATATTACGAGCAGTACTTC. It specifies CASSRDPLRYYEQYF.